A selection of T cell receptor beta chains follows, all from one sample in a study of T-cell memory formation after mild COVID-19. TCRdb ran MiXCR on the 5' RACE reads and lists one entry per CDR3 protein. The table has about half a million distinct CDR3 sequences, 15% to 20% seen once; the top ten hold 9% to 15%. Sequenced sample: PBMCs or a T cell subset sorted from them (not recorded which). The receptors derive from an adult woman who had mild COVID-19 (a few samples of this study predate the infection). Cell type and time point are not known. The CDR3 runs from the conserved cysteine through the conserved F or W. Each record gives: clone size, V gene, D gene, J gene, CDR3 DNA, CDR3 protein. The D gene is left open where the match is weak. Clone size is not always given. Where it is, it says once, few, many or a class for expanded clones.

>few|TRBV7-9|-|TRBJ2-7
TGTGCCAGCAGCTTAGATGTTGGCTACGAGCAGTACTTC
CASSLDVGYEQYF
>few|TRBV5-1|-|TRBJ2-3
TGCGCCAGCAGCTCGAGGGCGGGTACAGATACGCAGTATTTT
CASSSRAGTDTQYF
>few|TRBV4-1|TRBD1|TRBJ2-7
TGCGCCAGCAGCCGCGGTCCGGGACAGTCCTACGAGCAGTACTTC
CASSRGPGQSYEQYF
>few|TRBV13|-|TRBJ1-1
TGTGCCAGCAGCTTTTTTGGGTTATCTGAAGCTTTCTTT
CASSFFGLSEAFF
>few|TRBV3-1|-|TRBJ1-1
TGTGCCAGCAGCCCCGCGGACTTACCTCGAGGCACTGAAGCTTTCTTT
CASSPADLPRGTEAFF
>-|TRBV6-6|TRBD1|TRBJ2-2
TGTGCCAGCAGACATCCCAGAGCAACAGGGGGCAACACCGGGGAGCTGTTTTTT
CASRHPRATGGNTGELFF
>many|TRBV9|TRBD2|TRBJ2-3
TGTGCCAGCAGTGTGGGGACTAGCGGTCGCACAGATACGCAGTATTTT
CASSVGTSGRTDTQYF
>few|TRBV5-1|-|TRBJ2-1
TGCGCCAGCAGCCGGACGGATCTTTACAATGAGCAGTTCTTC
CASSRTDLYNEQFF
>few|TRBV9|-|TRBJ2-3
TGTGCCAGCAGCGTAGGGTACGAGGGGTCAGATACGCAGTATTTT
CASSVGYEGSDTQYF
>few|TRBV20-1|-|TRBJ2-3
TGCAGTGCTAGAGCCGGAGCATCGACAGATACGCAGTATTTT
CSARAGASTDTQYF
>few|TRBV7-9|TRBD2|TRBJ2-1
TGTGCCAGCAGCTTATTATTAGCGGGAGTGAATGAGCAGTTCTTC
CASSLLLAGVNEQFF
>few|TRBV7-9|-|TRBJ2-1
TGTGCCAGCGGCCGGTGGCGGGGCGACTACAATGAGCAGTTCTTC
CASGRWRGDYNEQFF
>few|TRBV9|-|TRBJ2-7
TGTGCCAGCAGCATGGGACTTTCTACCCTGGAGCAGTACTTC
CASSMGLSTLEQYF
>-|TRBV4-1|-|TRBJ1-4
TGCGCCAGCAGCTCAAAGGGGGAGATGGTAGAAAAACTGTTTTTT
CASSSKGEMVEKLFF
>-|TRBV6-4|TRBD1|TRBJ1-2
TGTGCCAGCAGCGCCGGGACAGGGGACTATGGCTACACCTTC
CASSAGTGDYGYTF
>-|TRBV6-2/TRBV6-3|TRBD2|TRBJ2-3
TGTGCCAGCAAATCCGGTGGGCTAGCGGGAGCGCAGTATTTT
CASKSGGLAGAQYF
>-|TRBV6-6|-|TRBJ2-5
TGTGCCAGCGGCGAGGGAACGGAGACCCAGTACTTC
CASGEGTETQYF
>-|TRBV24-1|TRBD1|TRBJ2-5
TGTGCCACCTCGATGACAGGGACCCAAGAGACCCAGTACTTC
CATSMTGTQETQYF
>-|TRBV6-5|TRBD1|TRBJ2-7
TGTGCCAGCAGTGGGACAGCGACCTACGAGCAGTACTTC
CASSGTATYEQYF
>few|TRBV19|-|TRBJ1-1
TGTGCCAGTAGTATAGCTCCGGAAGGGTACACTGAAGCTTTCTTT
CASSIAPEGYTEAFF
>-|TRBV12-5|TRBD1|TRBJ2-7
TGTGCTAGTGGTTTGGTAGGACAGGGCCCGACCAACGAGCAGTACTTC
CASGLVGQGPTNEQYF
>-|TRBV30|-|TRBJ1-5
TGTGCCTGGAGTGTCGGCGGGGGCATTCGCAATCAGCCCCAGCATTTT
CAWSVGGGIRNQPQHF
>-|TRBV7-2|TRBD2|TRBJ2-7
TGTGCCAGCAGCTTAGCGGGAGGGCTCGACGAGCAGTACTTC
CASSLAGGLDEQYF
>-|TRBV6-5|-|TRBJ2-2
TGTGCCAGCAGTTACGATCCGCCCGCGGGGGAGCTGTTTTTT
CASSYDPPAGELFF
>few|TRBV9|TRBD2|TRBJ2-4
TGTGCCAGCAGCCACGGGACTAGCACAAACATTCAGTACTTC
CASSHGTSTNIQYF
>few|TRBV5-5|TRBD1|TRBJ1-1
TGTGCCAGCAGCAATTCGGGACAGGGAGAAGCTTTCTTT
CASSNSGQGEAFF
>-|TRBV5-1|-|TRBJ2-2
TGCGCCAGCAGCTTCCTACTAACAGGACCGAGCACCGGGGAGCTGTTTTTT
CASSFLLTGPSTGELFF
>-|TRBV15|-|TRBJ1-1
TGTGCCACCAGCAGAGCCGGACAGCTGAACACTGAAGCTTTCTTT
CATSRAGQLNTEAFF
>-|TRBV6-1|-|TRBJ2-2
TGTGCCAGCCAAAGGGCTCGGGGGCCTGGCACCGGGGAGCTGTTTTTT
CASQRARGPGTGELFF
>-|TRBV6-1|-|TRBJ1-2
TGTGCCAGCAGTGAAACGGCTACCTGGAACTATGGCTACACCTTC
CASSETATWNYGYTF
>few|TRBV20-1|TRBD1|TRBJ1-5
TGCAGTGCTCCGAAGGGGGCGCCCAGCAATCAGCCCCAGCATTTT
CSAPKGAPSNQPQHF
>-|TRBV11-2|TRBD2|TRBJ2-1
TGTGCCAGCAGTCGGACTAGCGGGATGGGGAATGAGCAGTTCTTC
CASSRTSGMGNEQFF
>few|TRBV6-5|-|TRBJ2-1
TGTGCCACTAGTATTGTTTTAGGCTACAATGAGCAGTTCTTC
CATSIVLGYNEQFF
>-|TRBV5-1|TRBD2|TRBJ2-1
TGCGCCAGCACCCCTTTAGCGGGGGCCCCCAATGAGCAGTTCTTC
CASTPLAGAPNEQFF
>few|TRBV18|TRBD2|TRBJ2-1
TGTGCCAGCTCACCAAGGAGCGGGGGGCACTCCTACAATGAGCAGTTCTTC
CASSPRSGGHSYNEQFF
>few|TRBV6-5|TRBD1|TRBJ2-3
TGTGCCAGCAGTAACCAGGGACAGGCTAGCACAGATACGCAGTATTTT
CASSNQGQASTDTQYF
>-|TRBV20-1|-|TRBJ2-3
TGCAGTGCTAGAGCAGCATTGTTCGGGAGCACAGATACGCAGTATTTT
CSARAALFGSTDTQYF
>few|TRBV5-1|TRBD1|TRBJ2-3
TGCGCCAGCAGCTTTGGACAGGGGAACACAGATACGCAGTATTTT
CASSFGQGNTDTQYF
>-|TRBV6-1|-|TRBJ1-6
TGTGCCAGCAATCAGCAGGGATCCTATAATTCACCCCTCCACTTT
CASNQQGSYNSPLHF
>-|TRBV5-6|-|TRBJ2-3
TGTGCCAGCAGCTTGAGTCAGAACACAGATACGCAGTATTTT
CASSLSQNTDTQYF
>few|TRBV9|-|TRBJ2-5
TGTGCCAGCAGCGTAGATATTGTTGGGGAGACCCAGTACTTC
CASSVDIVGETQYF
>-|TRBV15|-|TRBJ2-1
TGTGCCACCAGCACTAGGGACTTCTACAATGAGCAGTTCTTC
CATSTRDFYNEQFF
>-|TRBV6-6|TRBD1|TRBJ2-4
TGTGCCAGCAGTTCCCAGGGGGCCCAAAACATTCAGTACTTC
CASSSQGAQNIQYF
>-|TRBV20-1|TRBD1|TRBJ1-1
TGCAGTGCTAGACCGGGGACAGGGGTAACTGAAGCTTTCTTT
CSARPGTGVTEAFF
>few|TRBV6-5|-|TRBJ2-7
TGTGCCAGCAGTTACGGTGCACACTCCTACGAGCAGTACTTC
CASSYGAHSYEQYF
>-|TRBV19|TRBD1|TRBJ2-1
TGTGCCAGTAGTGCCGGGACAGGGGTGTATGAGCAGTTCTTC
CASSAGTGVYEQFF
>-|TRBV5-4|-|TRBJ2-1
TGTGCCAGCAGTAAGGATCTACCGGAGGATGAGCAGTTCTTC
CASSKDLPEDEQFF
>-|TRBV7-9|-|TRBJ1-2
TGTGCCAGCAGCTTAGCGCCCGTTGGTTCCTATGGCTACACCTTC
CASSLAPVGSYGYTF
>-|TRBV18|TRBD2|TRBJ2-1
TGTGCCAGCTCACCCGCCTGGACTAGCGGGGCCAACAATGAGCAGTTCTTC
CASSPAWTSGANNEQFF
>few|TRBV29-1|TRBD1|TRBJ1-2
TGCAGCGTTGAAGAGTTAGGGGACAGGGCATCTACTAACTATGGCTACACCTTC
CSVEELGDRASTNYGYTF
>few|TRBV6-4|TRBD2|TRBJ2-1
TGTGCCAGCAGTGACTCTTCTAGCGGGGGGGCTAATGAGCAGTTCTTC
CASSDSSSGGANEQFF
>few|TRBV7-9|TRBD2|TRBJ2-3
TGTGCCAGCAGCTCGGAGACTAGCGACACAGATACGCAGTATTTT
CASSSETSDTDTQYF
>-|TRBV11-2|-|TRBJ1-2
TGTGCCAGCAGCTTAGAGCCCAACTATGGCTACACCTTC
CASSLEPNYGYTF
>few|TRBV7-8|-|TRBJ2-3
TGTGCCAGCAGTATAGACAGGTTAAGCACAGATACGCAGTATTTT
CASSIDRLSTDTQYF